A single sample gave rise to the 30 T cell receptor beta chains below, sequenced in a study of cytomegalovirus exposure and HLA in healthy donors (TCRdb year 2017). The library was prepared using the immunoSEQ multiplex PCR assay. For the multiplex PCR, a mixture combining 60 forward primers for TCR Vbeta segments and 13 reverse primers for TCR Jbeta segments was used. TCRdb mirrors the immuneACCESS table, restricted to in-frame sequences. Some clones are absent from its copies; in checked studies, under half trace to an unresolved V gene, and the reason for the others is unknown. In this sample's table one finds under 200,000 clones. Together, the top ten hold around 6% of the sample. Sequencing input: PBMCs. The receptor source for this set is a man aged 25 to 40 in good health and CMV-seronegative.

The chain carries TRBV7-6 and TRBJ1-6, with TRBD1 matching 9 bases. This CDR3 contains 18 residues. The germline V gene encodes CDR1 SGHVS and CDR2 FNYEAQ. The V gene end was trimmed by 0 bases and the J gene end by 5 bases; junction bases not matched to a gene: 8. The CDR3 nucleotides are TGTGCCAGCAGCTTAGCCGCCCCCCGACAGGGGGATAATTCACCCCTCCACTTT. This gives the protein CASSLAAPRQGDNSPLHF.

The J gene is TRBJ1-1, the V gene TRBV2; maybe TRBD1 (5 bases). Germline V CDR1 and CDR2: SNHLY, FYNNEI. Trimming removed 11 bases from V and 1 base from J, with 14 bases in between. The CDR3 totals 13 residues. CDR3 sequence: CAGIPTENTEAFF. The CDR3 coding sequence is TGTGCCGGAATACCGACAGAGAACACTGAAGCTTTCTTT.

The V and J genes are TRBV7-2 and TRBJ1-2; the match to TRBD1 covers 7 bases. V shed 2 bases, J shed 5 bases, and the junction held 2 bases outside the gene matches. Germline V lookup: CDR1 SGHTA, CDR2 FQGNSA. This CDR3 has 13 amino acids. CDR3 sequence: CASSLSGGYGYTF. DNA of the CDR3: TGTGCCAGCAGCTTATCAGGGGGGTATGGCTACACCTTC.

This rearrangement joins TRBV28 to TRBJ2-3, with a weak D call TRBD2 (6 bases). There are 13 residues in the CDR3. CDR1 is MDHEN, CDR2 SYDVKM, per germline. V dropped 5 bases and J dropped 5 bases, with 11 bases sitting between them. This chain's CDR3 is CASSPPGEDTQYF. CDR3 sequence (DNA): TGTGCCAGCAGTCCCCCGGGAGAAGATACGCAGTATTTT.

The chain couples TRBV7-6 to TRBJ2-1; 10 bases align to TRBD1. The V segment lost 3 bases and the J segment 7 bases; nucleotides outside the gene matches: 6. Germline V gives CDR1 SGHVS, CDR2 FNYEAQ. This CDR3 contains 15 residues. CDR3 in amino acids: CASSFPGTGANEQFF. DNA for the CDR3: TGTGCCAGCAGCTTTCCCGGGACAGGGGCAAATGAGCAGTTCTTC.

The gene calls are TRBV6-1 and TRBJ1-2, with 11 bases matching TRBD1. The J segment lost 4 bases and the V segment lost 5 bases, leaving 6 bases of the junction unmatched. CDR3 length: 15 residues. Germline V gene data show CDR1 as MNHNS and CDR2 as SASEGT. As DNA, the CDR3 is TGTGCCAGCAGTTCCGGGACAGGGGGTATCTATGGCTACACCTTC. Amino acid sequence: CASSSGTGGIYGYTF.

CDR3 coding DNA: TGTGCCAGCAGTGAAACAGGGGGATCCTACGAGCAGTACTTC. This sequence encodes CASSETGGSYEQYF. The chain links TRBV2 to TRBJ2-7; 8 nucleotides align to TRBD1. The germline CDR1 and CDR2 sequences are SNHLY and FYNNEI. V was clipped by 2 bases and J by 1 base; unmatched bases: 1. This CDR3 region has 14 residues. Based on the CDR3 plus reference TRBV2 and TRBJ2-7, the full variable domain is EPEVTQTPSHQVTQMGQEVILRCVPISNHLYFYWYRQILGQKVEFLVSFYNNEISEKSEIFDDQFSVERPDGSNFTLKIRSTKLEDSAMYFCASSETGGSYEQYFGPGTRLTVT.

The V and J genes are TRBV27 and TRBJ2-1; a weak D match, TRBD2 (6 bases). CDR3 length equals 14 residues. V dropped 7 bases and J dropped 4 bases, with 14 bases sitting between them. CDR1 and CDR2 from the germline V gene are MNHEY and SMNVEV (reference sequence). The CDR3 sequence: CASKKLAGYNEQFF. CDR3 coding DNA: TGTGCCAGCAAAAAGCTGGCGGGATACAATGAGCAGTTCTTC.

The genes are TRBV30 and TRBJ1-1; D is possibly TRBD1 (5 bases). The CDR3 runs 13 residues. CDR1 and CDR2 from the germline V gene are GTSNPN and SVGIG (reference sequence). V gave up 5 bases and J gave up 1 base, with 11 bases separating them. CDR3 protein: CAWEITGNTEAFF. DNA of the CDR3: TGTGCCTGGGAAATAACAGGGAACACTGAAGCTTTCTTT.

The genes are TRBV5-4 and TRBJ2-2, with 7 bases fitting TRBD1. The V gene's germline CDR1 is SGHNT and CDR2 YYREEE (reference sequence). V shed 5 bases and J 4 bases; nucleotides not matched to a gene: 5. CDR3 length: 14 residues. CDR3 nucleotide sequence: TGTGCCAGCAGACTTGACAGGGTCACCGGGGAGCTGTTTTTT. Protein sequence: CASRLDRVTGELFF.

The chain links TRBV4-2 to TRBJ1-1; weak D call: TRBD1 (6 bases). The CDR3 consists of 16 residues. Germline CDR1 is LGHNA and CDR2 is YNFKEQ. Trimming took 0 bases from V and 0 from J, leaving 11 bases between them. CDR3 DNA: TGTGCCAGCAGCCAAGAGGTAGGACAGTTGAACACTGAAGCTTTCTTT. The encoded protein is CASSQEVGQLNTEAFF.

About this clone: No DNA is shown, since the ends of the CDR3 on it are uncertain; the CDR3 is the one TCRdb lists. The chain is built from TRBV19 and TRBJ2-7; the D call TRBD2 from the table was never checked on the DNA. The CDR3 has 22 residues if both end residues are counted. Germline CDR1 LNHDA, CDR2 SQIVND (reference sequence). The CDR3 here is CASSSLLLRAVLRAGQRDEQYF.

V usage is TRBV28 and J usage is TRBJ2-7; tentative D call: TRBD1 (6 bases). CDR1 is MDHEN, CDR2 SYDVKM, per germline. The CDR3 contains 12 residues. V dropped 8 bases and J dropped 2 bases, with 10 bases sitting between them. CDR3 in amino acids: CASLDRTYEQYF. Here the CDR3 DNA reads TGTGCCAGCTTAGACAGGACCTACGAGCAGTACTTC.

The rearrangement links TRBV5-1 to TRBJ1-2; 7 nucleotides agree with TRBD1. Trimming at V came to 0 bases and at J to 0 bases, leaving 14 bases not matched to a gene. CDR3 length equals 19 residues. Germline V gives CDR1 SGHRS, CDR2 YFSETQ. CDR3 in DNA: TGCGCCAGCAGCTTGGAAGGGACAGCTGGCTGGGAGACTAACTATGGCTACACCTTC. The encoded protein is CASSLEGTAGWETNYGYTF.

The rearrangement joins TRBV19 to TRBJ1-2; 7 bases are shared with TRBD1. After removal of 7 bases from V and 1 base from J, the junction contained 9 bases not matched to a gene. The CDR3 covers 15 residues. The germline V gene has CDR1 LNHDA and CDR2 SQIVND (reference sequence). The CDR3 bases are TGTGCCAGTATCTTGACAGGGACCCTTAACTATGGCTACACCTTC. It specifies CASILTGTLNYGYTF.

V and J are TRBV11-2 and TRBJ2-2; 8 positions agree with TRBD2. The germline V gene has CDR1 SGHAT and CDR2 FQNNGV. Trimming at V came to 3 bases and at J to 6 bases, leaving 6 bases not matched to a gene. The CDR3 covers 15 residues. CDR3 DNA: TGTGCCAGCAGCTTGATCGGGAGGGCCTCCGGGGAGCTGTTTTTT. This gives the protein CASSLIGRASGELFF. Based on the CDR3 plus reference TRBV11-2 and TRBJ2-2, the full variable domain is EAGVAQSPRYKIIEKRQSVAFWCNPISGHATLYWYQQILGQGPKLLIQFQNNGVVDDSQLPKDRFSAERLKGVDSTLKIQPAKLEDSAVYLCASSLIGRASGELFFGEGSRLTVL.

The rearrangement links TRBV9 to TRBJ1-3; D might be TRBD1 (5 bases). Per germline, CDR1 SGDLS and CDR2 YYNGEE. The length of the CDR3 is 16 residues. Trimming shortened V by 1 base and J by 0 bases, and 11 bases separated the two germline ends. The CDR3 is CASSVLEGRSGNTIYF. The CDR3 DNA reads as TGTGCCAGCAGCGTATTGGAGGGGCGCTCTGGAAACACCATATATTTT. The complete variable domain, with remaining parts taken from reference TRBV9 and TRBJ1-3, reads DSGVTQTPKHLITATGQRVTLRCSPRSGDLSVYWYQQSLDQGLQFLIQYYNGEERAKGNILERFSAQQFPDLHSELNLSSLELGDSALYFCASSVLEGRSGNTIYFGEGSWLTVV.

This chain uses TRBV5-1 with TRBJ1-1, with D possibly being TRBD1 (6 bases). V was pared by 4 bases and J by 1 base, with 17 bases between. The V gene's germline CDR1 is SGHRS and CDR2 YFSETQ. This CDR3 comprises 16 residues. This chain's CDR3 is CASSLSLTGTNTEAFF. CDR3 nucleotides: TGCGCCAGCAGCCTCTCCCTAACAGGGACGAACACTGAAGCTTTCTTT.

In nucleotides, the CDR3 is TGTGCCAGCAGCAAAGGGGAAGGCAGGGTAGCCGGGGAGCTGTTTTTT. Translation gives CASSKGEGRVAGELFF. The rearrangement links TRBV21-1 to TRBJ2-2; the table gives TRBD1 as D, unverified against the DNA. TRBV21-1 is listed as a pseudogene. The CDR3 covers 16 residues.

The chain links TRBV27 to TRBJ2-1; 8 bases are shared with TRBD2. V dropped 1 base and J dropped 6; count of bases not matched to a gene: 17. CDR3 length: 19 residues. CDR1 and CDR2 from the germline V gene are MNHEY and SMNVEV (reference sequence). CDR3 nucleotides: TGTGCCAGCAGTTTATTCTCAGCGGGAGAAGGACGGGGCGGCAATGAGCAGTTCTTC. Amino acid sequence: CASSLFSAGEGRGGNEQFF.

V is TRBV30 and J is TRBJ2-7, with D maybe TRBD1 (6 bases). Germline V lookup: CDR1 GTSNPN, CDR2 SVGIG (reference sequence). V was shortened by 0 bases and J by 3 bases, with 9 bases between the two germline ends. The CDR3 consists of 13 residues. CDR3 in amino acids: CAWSVGRGYEQYF. CDR3 DNA sequence: TGTGCCTGGAGTGTTGGCAGGGGCTACGAGCAGTACTTC. Filled out from reference TRBV30 and TRBJ2-7, the complete variable domain reads SQTIHQWPATLVQPVGSPLSLECTVEGTSNPNLYWYRQAAGRGLQLLFYSVGIGQISSEVPQNLSASRPQDRQFILSSKKLLLSDSGFYLCAWSVGRGYEQYFGPGTRLTVT.

This rearrangement joins TRBV11-2 to TRBJ2-5; tentatively, D is TRBD2 (6 bases). The CDR3 sequence is 12 residues long. Germline assignment: CDR1 SGHAT and CDR2 FQNNGV. The V and J ends lost 4 bases and 7 bases respectively, with 10 bases between them. CDR3 DNA: TGTGCCAGCAGCTCGTCCGGGAGGACCCAGTACTTC. Its protein product is CASSSSGRTQYF.

Comments on this clone: This same CDR3 is encoded by further DNA sequences in the sample. The chain couples TRBV7-2 to TRBJ1-6, with D possibly matching TRBD1 (5 bases). Trimming pared 6 bases from V and 9 bases from J, leaving 15 bases between. This CDR3 region has 14 residues. Germline V CDR1 and CDR2: SGHTA, FQGNSA. The CDR3, as DNA: TGTGCCAGCAGGGGAGGGGTAACGGGTTCACCCCTCCACTTT. Translated, it gives CASRGGVTGSPLHF.

The V gene is TRBV7-3, the J gene TRBJ2-1, with 8 bases matching TRBD2. CDR1 and CDR2 from the germline V gene are SGHTA and FQGTGA. The CDR3 is made up of 12 amino acids. Losses at the gene ends were 5 bases for V and 11 bases for J; bases not matched to a gene: 5. CDR3 loop: CASSGTSLKQFF. The CDR3 coding sequence is TGTGCCAGCAGCGGGACTAGTTTAAAGCAGTTCTTC.

In regard to this clone: The junction and the germline gene differ at one end; a read error may be behind it. The rearrangement uses TRBV30 and TRBJ2-5, with 8 positions matching TRBD2. Germline loops: CDR1 GTSNPN, CDR2 SVGIG (reference sequence). The CDR3 runs 11 residues. CDR3 in DNA: TGCGTCGGGACTAGACTCTGGGAGCAGTACTTC. It specifies CVGTRLWEQYF.

J is TRBJ2-7 and V is TRBV9; TRBD1 matches 9 bases. The CDR3 consists of 15 residues. CDR1 and CDR2 from the germline V gene are SGDLS and YYNGEE. V shed 3 bases and J 0 bases; nucleotides not matched to a gene: 4. The CDR3 nucleotides read TGTGCCAGCAGCGGAGGGACAGGGCCCTCCTACGAGCAGTACTTC. Residues: CASSGGTGPSYEQYF.

This rearrangement joins TRBV28 to TRBJ1-5; TRBD1 agrees at 7 bases. This CDR3 spans 14 amino acids. The V and J ends lost 6 bases and 4 bases, in that order; junction bases with no gene match: 6. The germline V gene has CDR1 MDHEN and CDR2 SYDVKM. Here the CDR3 DNA reads TGTGCCAGCAGGGCAGGGGGGTCAAATCAGCCCCAGCATTTT. Its protein is CASRAGGSNQPQHF.

The CDR3 nucleotides read TGTGCCAGTAGTATCCAAGGGGGCTTGGGTATGAACACTGAAGCTTTCTTT. This gives the protein CASSIQGGLGMNTEAFF. The rearrangement uses TRBV19 and TRBJ1-1; 7 bases are a match to TRBD1. Germline V lookup: CDR1 LNHDA, CDR2 SQIVND (reference sequence). V was pared by 3 bases and J by 0 bases, with 10 bases of the junction left unmatched. The CDR3 runs 17 residues.

The rearrangement joins TRBV7-4 to TRBJ1-5; D perhaps matches TRBD1 (6 bases). The CDR3 consists of 14 residues. Germline lookup yields CDR1 SGHVT and CDR2 SQSDAQ. Trimming shortened V by 6 bases and J by 4 bases, and 13 bases separated the two germline ends. In DNA, the CDR3 is TGTGCCAGCAGAAAGGACAGCCCAAATCAGCCCCAGCATTTT. Translated: CASRKDSPNQPQHF.

CDR3 nucleotides: TGCGCCAGCAGTGAGGTTCCCTTGGAGTACTATGGCTACACCTTC. It specifies CASSEVPLEYYGYTF. The chain recombines TRBV10-2 with TRBJ1-2, with no clear D. The CDR3 is 15 amino acids. V lost 2 bases and J lost 3, with 13 bases in between. Germline V lookup: CDR1 WSHSY, CDR2 SAAADI.